The clone carrying this T cell receptor (beta chain) is termed medium-sized (0.01 to 0.1%). V was pared by 4 bases and J by 1 base, with 7 bases of the junction left unmatched. This CDR3 contains 15 residues. Germline V gene data show CDR1 as SGHNT and CDR2 as YYREEE (reference sequence). This specimen comes from a study of spatial heterogeneity in lung cancer. Study details: Alpha-chain sequences were consistently detected in smaller numbers than beta-chain sequences. On average, each unique TCR and UMI combination appeared more than ten times in raw reads.

Each CDR3 protein is one row after TCRdb ran MiXCR on the 5' RACE reads. The data show 20,000 to 25,000 distinct CDR3 sequences, around 4.3% seen once. Regarding time point: sample taken at primary tumor resection. The donor population consisted of some 67 patients with untreated, early-stage non-small cell lung cancer. Whole RNA from tumor, nontumor lung or frozen PBMC was sequenced unsorted. This clonotype was obtained from a male donor with early-stage non-small cell lung cancer. The V and J genes are TRBV5-4 and TRBJ2-5; 7 nucleotides agree with TRBD1. Specimen: PBMCs, collected at surgery. The CDR3 sequence is CASSQSTGLQETQYF. CDR3 DNA sequence: TGTGCCAGCAGCCAGTCGACAGGGCTCCAAGAGACCCAGTACTTC.